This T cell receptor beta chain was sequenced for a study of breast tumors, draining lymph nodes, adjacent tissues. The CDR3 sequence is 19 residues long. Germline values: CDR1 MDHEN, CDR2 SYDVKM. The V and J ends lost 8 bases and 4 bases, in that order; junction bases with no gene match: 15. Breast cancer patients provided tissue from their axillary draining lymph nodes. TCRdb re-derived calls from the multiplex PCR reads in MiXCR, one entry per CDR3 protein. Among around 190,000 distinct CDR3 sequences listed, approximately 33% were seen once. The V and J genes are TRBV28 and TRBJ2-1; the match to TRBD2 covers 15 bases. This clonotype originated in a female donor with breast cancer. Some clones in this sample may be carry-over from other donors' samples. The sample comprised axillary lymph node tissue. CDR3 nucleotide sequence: TGTGCCAGCTCTCCAAGGCCGGGACTAGCGGGAGGTATTTACAATGAGCAGTTCTTC. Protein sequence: CASSPRPGLAGGIYNEQFF.